This TCR beta chain derives from a study of T cell responses to AZD1222 COVID-19 vaccine. The study's findings and limits: Nearly half of unique spike-specific TCRs reportedly avoided B.1.351 and B.1.1.7 mutated regions.

Comments on this clone: Its antigen is not identified.

From germline, CDR1 is LNHDA and CDR2 SQIVND (reference sequence). CDR3 length equals 14 residues. V was pared by 5 bases and J by 1 base, with 11 bases between. Here immunoSEQ multiplex PCR was the method, and the copy in TCRdb shows in-frame clones only, minus some. The sample includes some 150,000 clones, over 85% of them seen just once. The J gene is TRBJ1-1, the V gene TRBV19, with a possible D match to TRBD1 (5 bases). The sequence was obtained from an adult in good health. This material consisted of peripheral blood, taken on day 0 of AZD1222 vaccination. CDR3 nucleotide sequence: TGTGCCAGTAGTTCAAGACAGCCGAACACTGAAGCTTTCTTT. This sequence encodes CASSSRQPNTEAFF. The full variable domain, its missing parts supplied by reference TRBV19 and TRBJ1-1, is DGGITQSPKYLFRKEGQNVTLSCEQNLNHDAMYWYRQDPGQGLRLIYYSQIVNDFQKGDIAEGYSVSREKKESFPLTVTSAQKNPTAFYLCASSSRQPNTEAFFGQGTRLTVV.